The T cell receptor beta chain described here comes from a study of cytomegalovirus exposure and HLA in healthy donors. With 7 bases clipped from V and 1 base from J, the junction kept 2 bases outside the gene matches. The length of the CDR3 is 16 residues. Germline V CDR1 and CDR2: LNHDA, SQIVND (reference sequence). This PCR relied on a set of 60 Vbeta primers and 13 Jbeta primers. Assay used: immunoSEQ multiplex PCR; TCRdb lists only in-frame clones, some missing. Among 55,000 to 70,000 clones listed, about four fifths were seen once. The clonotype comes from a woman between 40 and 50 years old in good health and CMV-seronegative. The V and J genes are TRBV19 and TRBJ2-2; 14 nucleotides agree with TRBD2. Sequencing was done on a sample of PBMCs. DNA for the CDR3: TGTGCCAGTATAGGGACTAGCGGGAGGAACACCGGGGAGCTGTTTTTT. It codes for CASIGTSGRNTGELFF.